This record looks at one TCR beta chain sequence and its context. Its cognate antigen is unknown. These data originate in a study of cytomegalovirus exposure and HLA in healthy donors. Findings and caveats of the study: The dataset shows that most TCR sequences were rare, while some public TCRs occurred in many donors. In vitro testing confirmed three CMV-associated chains as specific for CMV antigens.

Sequencing was performed with immunoSEQ multiplex PCR; in TCRdb, only in-frame clones are kept and a portion is missing. The sample records around 230,000 clones, about 90% being singletons. CDR3 length: 11 amino acids. The V and J ends lost 5 bases and 6 bases respectively, with 8 bases between them. Germline V gene data show CDR1 as SQVTM and CDR2 as ANQGSEA. This clonotype was sampled from a woman aged 25 to 45 in good health and CMV-seropositive. Source material: PBMCs. The chain carries TRBV29-1 and TRBJ2-1; tentatively, D is TRBD1 (5 bases). CDR3 nucleotides: TGCAGCGTTCAAAGGGGCAATGAGCAGTTCTTC. It codes for CSVQRGNEQFF.